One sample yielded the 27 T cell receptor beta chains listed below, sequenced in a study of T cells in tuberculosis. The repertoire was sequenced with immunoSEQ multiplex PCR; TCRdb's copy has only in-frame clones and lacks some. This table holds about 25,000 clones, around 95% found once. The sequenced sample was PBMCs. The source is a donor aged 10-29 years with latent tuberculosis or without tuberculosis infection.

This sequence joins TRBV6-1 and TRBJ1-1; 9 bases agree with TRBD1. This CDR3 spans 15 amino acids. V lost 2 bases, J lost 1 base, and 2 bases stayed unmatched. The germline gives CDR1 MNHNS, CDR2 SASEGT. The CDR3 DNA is TGTGCCAGCAGTGAAACAGGGGGCTCGAACACTGAAGCTTTCTTT. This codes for CASSETGGSNTEAFF.

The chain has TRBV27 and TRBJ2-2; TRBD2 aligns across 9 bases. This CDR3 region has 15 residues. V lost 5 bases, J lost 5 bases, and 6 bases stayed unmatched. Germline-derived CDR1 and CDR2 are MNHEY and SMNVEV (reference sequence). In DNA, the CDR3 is TGTGCCAGCAGTCCGCGGGGGGGCGGGACCGGGGAGCTGTTTTTT. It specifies CASSPRGGGTGELFF.

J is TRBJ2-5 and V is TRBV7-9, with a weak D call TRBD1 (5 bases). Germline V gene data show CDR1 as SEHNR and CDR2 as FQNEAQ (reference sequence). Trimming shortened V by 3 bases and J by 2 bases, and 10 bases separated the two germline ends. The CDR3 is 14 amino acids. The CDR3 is CASSFQGKQETQYF. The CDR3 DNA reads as TGTGCCAGCAGCTTCCAGGGAAAACAAGAGACCCAGTACTTC.

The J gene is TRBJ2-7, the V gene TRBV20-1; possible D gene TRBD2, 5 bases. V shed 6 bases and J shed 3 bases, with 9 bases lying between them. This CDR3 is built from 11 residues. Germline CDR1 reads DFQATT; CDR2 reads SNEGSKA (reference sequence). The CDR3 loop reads CSARSGYEQYV. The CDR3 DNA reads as TGCAGTGCCCGCAGCGGCTACGAGCAGTACGTC.

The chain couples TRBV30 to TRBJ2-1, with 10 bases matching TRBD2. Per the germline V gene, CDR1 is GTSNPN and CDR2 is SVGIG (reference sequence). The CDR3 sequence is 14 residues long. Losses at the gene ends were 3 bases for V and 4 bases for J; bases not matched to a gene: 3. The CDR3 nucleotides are TGTGCCTGGAGCAAACTAGCGGGGTACAATGAGCAGTTCTTC. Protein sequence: CAWSKLAGYNEQFF.

The CDR3 loop reads CASSLGAGNTEAFF. CDR3 nucleotide sequence: TGTGCCAGCAGCTTAGGGGCAGGGAACACTGAAGCTTTCTTT. The rearrangement uses TRBV13 and TRBJ1-1; no definite D call. Deletions cut 0 bases from V and 1 base from J, with 6 bases between. The CDR3 covers 14 residues. Germline CDR1 reads PRHDT; CDR2 reads FYEKMQ (reference sequence).

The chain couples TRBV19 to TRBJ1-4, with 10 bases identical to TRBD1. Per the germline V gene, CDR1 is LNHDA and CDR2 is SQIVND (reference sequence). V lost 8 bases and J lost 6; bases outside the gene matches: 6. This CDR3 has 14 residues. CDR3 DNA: TGTGCCAGTGATTCGGGACAGGGGTATGAAAAACTGTTTTTT. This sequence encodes CASDSGQGYEKLFF.

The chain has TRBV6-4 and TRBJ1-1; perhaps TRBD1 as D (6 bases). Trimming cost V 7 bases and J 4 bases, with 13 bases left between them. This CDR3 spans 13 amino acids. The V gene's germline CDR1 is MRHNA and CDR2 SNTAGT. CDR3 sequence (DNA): TGTGCCAGCATTTTAAGGGGGTCCACTGAAGCTTTCTTT. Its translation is CASILRGSTEAFF.

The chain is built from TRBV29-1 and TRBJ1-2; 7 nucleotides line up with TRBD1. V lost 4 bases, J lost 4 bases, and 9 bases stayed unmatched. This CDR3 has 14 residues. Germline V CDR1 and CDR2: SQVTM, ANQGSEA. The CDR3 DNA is TGCAGCGTTGTCGGGACAGAAATAACCTATGGCTACACCTTC. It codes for CSVVGTEITYGYTF.

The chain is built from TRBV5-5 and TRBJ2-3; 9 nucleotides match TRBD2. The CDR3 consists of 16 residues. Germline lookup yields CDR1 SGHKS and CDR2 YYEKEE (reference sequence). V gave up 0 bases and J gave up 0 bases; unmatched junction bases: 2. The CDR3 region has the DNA TGTGCCAGCAGCTTGGGTAGCGGGGGAAGCACAGATACGCAGTATTTT. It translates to CASSLGSGGSTDTQYF.

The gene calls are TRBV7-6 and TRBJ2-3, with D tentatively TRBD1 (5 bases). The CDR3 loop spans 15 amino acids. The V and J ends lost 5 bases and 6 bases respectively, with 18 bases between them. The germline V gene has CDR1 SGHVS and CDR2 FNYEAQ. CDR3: CASSPQGAARDTQYF. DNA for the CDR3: TGTGCCAGCAGCCCCCAGGGTGCGGCCCGGGATACGCAGTATTTT.

The CDR3, as DNA: TGTGCCAGCAGCTTTGGGGAAACAGGGCTGGGGGCCTACGAGCAGTACTTC. This translates into CASSFGETGLGAYEQYF. This rearrangement joins TRBV5-4 to TRBJ2-7, with D maybe TRBD1 (6 bases). This CDR3 spans 17 amino acids. The germline CDR1 and CDR2 sequences are SGHNT and YYREEE (reference sequence). V was shortened by 2 bases and J by 2 bases, with 20 bases between the two germline ends.

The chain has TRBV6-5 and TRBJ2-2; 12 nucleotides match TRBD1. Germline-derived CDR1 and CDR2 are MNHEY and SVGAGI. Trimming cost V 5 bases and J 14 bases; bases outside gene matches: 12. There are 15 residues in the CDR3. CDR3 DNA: TGTGCCAGCAGTGGCCGGGACAGGGGGCAGAAGGGACTGTTTTTT. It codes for CASSGRDRGQKGLFF.

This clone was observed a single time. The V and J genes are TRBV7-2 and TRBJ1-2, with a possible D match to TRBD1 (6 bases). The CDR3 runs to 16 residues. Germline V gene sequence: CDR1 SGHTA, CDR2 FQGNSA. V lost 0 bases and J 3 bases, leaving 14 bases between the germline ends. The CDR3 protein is CASSLAVGRGDYGYTF. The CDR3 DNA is TGTGCCAGCAGCTTAGCGGTGGGCAGGGGCGACTATGGCTACACCTTC. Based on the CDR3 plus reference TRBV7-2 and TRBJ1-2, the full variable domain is GAGVSQSPSNKVTEKGKDVELRCDPISGHTALYWYRQSLGQGLEFLIYFQGNSAPDKSGLPSDRFSAERTGGSVSTLTIQRTQQEDSAVYLCASSLAVGRGDYGYTFGSGTRLTVV.

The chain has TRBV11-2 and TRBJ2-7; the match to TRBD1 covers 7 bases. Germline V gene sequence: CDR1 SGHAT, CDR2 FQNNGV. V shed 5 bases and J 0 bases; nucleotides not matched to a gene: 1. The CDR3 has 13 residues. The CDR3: CASSRQGSYEQYV. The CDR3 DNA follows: TGTGCCAGCAGCCGACAGGGCTCCTACGAGCAGTACGTC.

CDR3 DNA sequence: TGCGCCAGCAGCCAGCCAGGGGGTGGCTACACCTTC. It translates to CASSQPGGGYTF. This sequence joins TRBV4-1 and TRBJ1-2; 7 bases are a match to TRBD1. The CDR3 is 12 amino acids. Unmatched junction bases numbered 2, after V lost 3 bases and J lost 7 bases. Per the germline V gene, CDR1 is MGHRA and CDR2 is YSYEKL.

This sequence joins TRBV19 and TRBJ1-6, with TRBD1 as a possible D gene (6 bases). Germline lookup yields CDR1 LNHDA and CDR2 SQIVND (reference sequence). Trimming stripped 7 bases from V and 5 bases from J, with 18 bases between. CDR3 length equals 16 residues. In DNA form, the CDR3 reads TGTGCCAGTAAGTCCGTCGGGGGGCGCAATAATTCACCCCTCCACTTT. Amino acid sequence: CASKSVGGRNNSPLHF.

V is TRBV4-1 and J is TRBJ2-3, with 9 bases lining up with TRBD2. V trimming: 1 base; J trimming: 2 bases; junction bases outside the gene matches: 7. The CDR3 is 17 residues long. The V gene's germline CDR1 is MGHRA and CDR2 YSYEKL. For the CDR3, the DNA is TGCGCCAGCAGCCAAGTATTCGCGGGGGGGGTCACAGATACGCAGTATTTT. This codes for CASSQVFAGGVTDTQYF.

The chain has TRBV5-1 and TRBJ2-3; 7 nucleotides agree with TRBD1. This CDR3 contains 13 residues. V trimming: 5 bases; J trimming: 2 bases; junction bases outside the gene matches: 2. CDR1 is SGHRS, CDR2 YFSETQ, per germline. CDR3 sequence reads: CASRRGPTDTQYF. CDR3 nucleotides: TGCGCCAGCAGGAGGGGGCCCACAGATACGCAGTATTTT.

The chain's CDR3 is CASSDPHRIYGYTF. Written as DNA, the CDR3 is TGTGCCAGCAGTGATCCCCACAGGATCTATGGCTACACCTTC. V and J are TRBV2 and TRBJ1-2, with D perhaps matching TRBD1 (5 bases). From germline, CDR1 is SNHLY and CDR2 FYNNEI. Trimming removed 3 bases at V and 4 bases at J, with 12 bases between. The CDR3 has 14 residues.

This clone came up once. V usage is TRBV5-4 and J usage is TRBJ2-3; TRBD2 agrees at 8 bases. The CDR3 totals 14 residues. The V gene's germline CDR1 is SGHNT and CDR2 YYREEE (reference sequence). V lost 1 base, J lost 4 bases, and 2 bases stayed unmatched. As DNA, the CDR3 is TGTGCCAGCAGCTTGCGGGGGGGGGCAGATACGCAGTATTTT. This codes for CASSLRGGADTQYF.

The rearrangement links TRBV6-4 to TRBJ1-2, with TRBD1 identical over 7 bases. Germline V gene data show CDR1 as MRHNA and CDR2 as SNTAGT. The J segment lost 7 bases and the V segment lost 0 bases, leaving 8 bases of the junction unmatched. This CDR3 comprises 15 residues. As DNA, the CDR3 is TGTGCCAGCAGTGACTCGATTGAGGGGGCAGGTGGCTACACCTTC. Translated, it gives CASSDSIEGAGGYTF.

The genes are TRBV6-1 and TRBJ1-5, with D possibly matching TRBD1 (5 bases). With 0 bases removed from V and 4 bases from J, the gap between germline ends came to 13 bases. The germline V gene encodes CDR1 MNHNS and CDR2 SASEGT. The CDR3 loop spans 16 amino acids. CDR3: CASSEAWGVGNQPQHF. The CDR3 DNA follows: TGTGCCAGCAGTGAAGCGTGGGGCGTTGGGAATCAGCCCCAGCATTTT.

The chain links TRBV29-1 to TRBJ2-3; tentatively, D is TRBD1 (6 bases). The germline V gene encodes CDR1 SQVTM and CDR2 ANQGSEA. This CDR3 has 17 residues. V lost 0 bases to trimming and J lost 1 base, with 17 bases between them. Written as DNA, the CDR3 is TGCAGCGTTGAAGATCTTGGGGGCACAGAGGGCACAGATACGCAGTATTTT. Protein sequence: CSVEDLGGTEGTDTQYF.

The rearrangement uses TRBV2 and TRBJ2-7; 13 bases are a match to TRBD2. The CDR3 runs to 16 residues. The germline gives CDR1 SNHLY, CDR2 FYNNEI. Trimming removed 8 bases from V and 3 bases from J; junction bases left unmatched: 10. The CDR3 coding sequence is TGTGCCAGCTTACCCTCCAGGACTAGCGGGGGCTACGAGCAGTACGTC. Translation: CASLPSRTSGGYEQYV.

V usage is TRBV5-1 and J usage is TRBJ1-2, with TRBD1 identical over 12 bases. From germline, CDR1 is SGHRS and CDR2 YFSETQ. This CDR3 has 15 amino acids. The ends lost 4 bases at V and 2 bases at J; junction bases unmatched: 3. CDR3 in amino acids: CASSPGTGGNYGYTF. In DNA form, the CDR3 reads TGCGCCAGCAGCCCTGGGACAGGGGGCAACTATGGCTACACCTTC.

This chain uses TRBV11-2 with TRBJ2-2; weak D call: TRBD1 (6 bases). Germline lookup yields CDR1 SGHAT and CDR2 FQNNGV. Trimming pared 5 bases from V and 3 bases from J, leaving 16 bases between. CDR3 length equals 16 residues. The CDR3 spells CASSLRRGLDTGELFF. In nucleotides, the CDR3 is TGTGCCAGCAGCCTCCGCAGGGGCCTTGACACCGGGGAGCTGTTTTTT.